This entry lists 14 T cell receptor beta chains sequenced from one sample in a study of blood T cell repertoires in COVID-19 (dated by TCRdb to the early 2020s). Library preparation employed the immunoSEQ multiplex PCR assay. In TCRdb, the immuneACCESS table is reduced to in-frame sequences with V and J assigned. These tables do not hold every clone; where another copy was compared, an unresolved V gene accounts for under half, and the others remain unexplained. Across this sample there are roughly 200,000 clones, with around 88% seen only once. The top ten constitute roughly 1.5% of the sample. Material for sequencing was peripheral blood. The receptors here all came from a man aged 18 to 29 with active or convalescent COVID-19.

CDR3 sequence: CASSSLRDLPHEQYF. CDR3 bases: TGTGCCAGCAGTTCTCTGCGGGATCTGCCCCACGAGCAGTACTTC. The gene calls are TRBV6-2 or TRBV6-3 and TRBJ2-7, with D maybe TRBD2 (6 bases). The CDR3 spans 15 residues. V lost 4 bases, J lost 5 bases, and 18 bases lay in between. Germline V gene lookup returns CDR1 MNHEY and CDR2 SVGEGT.

The genes are TRBV4-2 and TRBJ1-1; TRBD1 aligns across 8 bases. The CDR3 runs 15 residues. CDR1 is LGHNA, CDR2 YNFKEQ, per germline. Trimming took 1 base from V and 6 from J; bases not matched to a gene: 7. CDR3 nucleotide sequence: TGTGCCAGCAGCCAAGTTAGTACAGGGGGTTCTGAAGCTTTCTTT. Translating it yields CASSQVSTGGSEAFF.

This chain uses TRBV10-2 with TRBJ2-7; TRBD2 matches at 9 bases. This CDR3 region has 13 residues. J was trimmed by 2 bases and V by 6 bases; bases with no gene match: 2. The germline gives CDR1 WSHSY, CDR2 SAAADI. CDR3 protein: CASRTSGAYEQYF. DNA for the CDR3: TGCGCCAGCAGGACTAGCGGCGCCTACGAGCAGTACTTC.

The CDR3 reads CAWSVTGVGYTF. The CDR3 DNA reads TGTGCCTGGAGTGTTACAGGGGTCGGCTACACCTTC. The chain couples TRBV30 to TRBJ1-2, with TRBD1 matching 7 bases. J was trimmed by 8 bases and V by 0 bases; bases with no gene match: 3. The CDR3 contains 12 residues. Germline CDR1 and CDR2: GTSNPN and SVGIG (reference sequence).

The chain links TRBV27 to TRBJ1-2, with 9 bases identical to TRBD1. The germline gives CDR1 MNHEY, CDR2 SMNVEV (reference sequence). Trimming at V came to 8 bases and at J to 3 bases, leaving 7 bases not matched to a gene. CDR3 length equals 14 residues. CDR3 DNA sequence: TGTGCCAGCGGGCGAGGACAGGGGTACTATGGCTACACCTTC. Protein sequence: CASGRGQGYYGYTF.

The chain employs TRBV28 and TRBJ1-2, with D possibly matching TRBD1 (5 bases). Germline-derived CDR1 and CDR2 are MDHEN and SYDVKM. The CDR3 is 13 amino acids. Trimming took 6 bases from V and 4 from J, leaving 12 bases between them. CDR3 in amino acids: CASRRGGGYGYTF. For the CDR3, the DNA is TGTGCCAGCAGGCGGGGGGGTGGCTATGGCTACACCTTC.

The chain links TRBV18 to TRBJ1-6; 9 bases line up with TRBD1. CDR3 length: 17 residues. V shed 3 bases and J 13 bases; nucleotides not matched to a gene: 16. Germline-derived CDR1 and CDR2 are KGHSH and LQKENI. The chain's CDR3 is CASSPPGTGLRVKPLHF. DNA for the CDR3: TGTGCCAGCTCACCCCCGGGGACAGGGTTGCGGGTAAAGCCCCTCCACTTT.

This chain joins TRBV3-1 (or the pseudogene TRBV3-2) and TRBJ1-6; no clear D gene. Germline-derived CDR1 and CDR2 are LGHDT and YNNKEL (reference sequence). There are 14 residues in the CDR3. V lost 4 bases, J lost 5 bases, and 9 bases lay in between. The DNA of the CDR3 is TGTGCCAGCAGCCGAGGCAGCAATAATTCACCCCTCCACTTT. Translation gives CASSRGSNNSPLHF.

The chain recombines TRBV9 with TRBJ2-3, with D perhaps TRBD2 (6 bases). Germline assignment: CDR1 SGDLS and CDR2 YYNGEE. Trimming cost V 0 bases and J 5 bases, with 19 bases left between them. The CDR3 is 17 residues long. CDR3 amino acids: CASSVALFPGAEDTQYF. The CDR3 bases are TGTGCCAGCAGCGTAGCCCTTTTTCCGGGAGCAGAAGATACGCAGTATTTT.

This chain links TRBV12-3 or TRBV12-4 with TRBJ1-2; D is uncertain. V lost 2 bases, J lost 4 bases, and 8 bases lay in between. The CDR3 is made up of 13 amino acids. CDR3 sequence reads: CASSLNAGYGYTF. The CDR3 nucleotides read TGTGCCAGCAGTTTAAATGCGGGCTATGGCTACACCTTC.

The rearrangement joins TRBV3-1 (or the pseudogene TRBV3-2) to TRBJ1-1, with 9 bases fitting TRBD1. With V trimmed by 1 base and J by 1 base, 4 bases remained unmatched. The CDR3 is made up of 16 amino acids. Germline lookup yields CDR1 LGHDT and CDR2 YNNKEL (reference sequence). CDR3 residues: CASSQVRDRANTEAFF. The CDR3 region has the DNA TGTGCCAGCAGCCAAGTTCGGGACAGGGCGAACACTGAAGCTTTCTTT.

The chain couples TRBV12-3 or TRBV12-4 to TRBJ1-2; maybe TRBD1 (5 bases). Trimming shortened V by 6 bases and J by 4 bases, and 12 bases separated the two germline ends. The CDR3 loop spans 13 amino acids. The CDR3 coding sequence is TGTGCCAGCAGACCTACAGGAACCTATGGCTACACCTTC. Translating gives CASRPTGTYGYTF.

V gene TRBV12-5 combines with J gene TRBJ2-7; D possibly corresponds to TRBD1 (5 bases). Trimming cost V 2 bases and J 2 bases, with 19 bases left between them. The CDR3 has 17 residues. Germline V CDR1 and CDR2: LGHNT, FRNRAP. CDR3 nucleotide sequence: TGTGCTAGTGGTTTGCCAGATAGTACAGGAAGAACCTACGAGCAGTACTTC. Its protein is CASGLPDSTGRTYEQYF.

V gene TRBV29-1 combines with J gene TRBJ2-1, with 7 bases identical to TRBD1. CDR1 is SQVTM and CDR2 is ANQGSEA in the germline V gene. Losses at the gene ends were 2 bases for V and 5 bases for J; bases not matched to a gene: 6. The CDR3 consists of 14 residues. CDR3 DNA: TGCAGCGTTGAACCGCTGGGACAGAACAATGAGCAGTTCTTC. Residues: CSVEPLGQNNEQFF.